This passage covers 25 T cell receptor beta chains from one sample sequenced in a study of a mutant IDH1 vaccine in newly diagnosed glioma. Some clones are missing from TCRdb's copy, which holds only in-frame ones; the method was immunoSEQ multiplex PCR. The data hold roughly 84,000 clones, with approximately 80% observed a single time. Sample time point: baseline, week 1 (first vaccination visit). Treatment noted: pre-vaccination baseline after standard-of-care therapy. Specimen: PBMCs, collected from a glioma patient treated with radiotherapy, temozolomide or both. Source of these receptors: a man aged 35-49 years with glioma. Some clones in this sample may be carry-over from other donors' samples.

The rearrangement joins TRBV27 to TRBJ1-2; 9 nucleotides align to TRBD1. Germline V CDR1 and CDR2: MNHEY, SMNVEV (reference sequence). With 4 bases clipped from V and 2 bases from J, the junction kept 5 bases outside the gene matches. CDR3 length equals 15 residues. The CDR3 DNA is TGTGCCAGCAGTTCTGACAGGGGGGGGAACTATGGCTACACCTTC. Its translation: CASSSDRGGNYGYTF.

The chain recombines TRBV7-9 with TRBJ2-7; D remains ambiguous. Germline V gene data show CDR1 as SEHNR and CDR2 as FQNEAQ (reference sequence). This CDR3 has 13 residues. With 5 bases removed from V and 0 bases from J, the gap between germline ends came to 8 bases. CDR3 residues: CASSHAPSYEQYF. The CDR3 bases are TGTGCCAGCAGCCATGCCCCCTCCTACGAGCAGTACTTC.

V usage is TRBV5-8 and J usage is TRBJ1-2; D not resolved. Trimming removed 4 bases at V and 10 bases at J, with 17 bases between. The CDR3 consists of 13 residues. CDR1 and CDR2 from the germline V gene are SGHTS and YDEGEE. The CDR3 DNA follows: TGTGCCAGCAGCCAAACATCGGGCCAGTACTACACCTTC. Translation: CASSQTSGQYYTF. Filled out from reference TRBV5-8 and TRBJ1-2, the complete variable domain reads EAGVTQSPTHLIKTRGQQATLRCSPISGHTSVYWYQQALGLGLQFLLWYDEGEERNRGNFPPRFSGRQFPNYSSELNVNALELEDSALYLCASSQTSGQYYTFGSGTRLTVV.

This clone has a single count. This chain links TRBV19 with TRBJ1-1, with TRBD1 as a possible D gene (5 bases). V was pared by 3 bases and J by 8 bases, with 13 bases between. Germline loops: CDR1 LNHDA, CDR2 SQIVND (reference sequence). This CDR3 contains 13 residues. The CDR3 reads CASSIGGGREAFF. CDR3 nucleotide sequence: TGTGCCAGTAGTATTGGGGGGGGTCGGGAAGCTTTCTTT.

This sequence joins TRBV7-9 and TRBJ2-2; no clear D gene. Deletions cut 1 base from V and 5 bases from J, with 8 bases between. Germline CDR1 reads SEHNR; CDR2 reads FQNEAQ (reference sequence). The CDR3 has 14 amino acids. In DNA, the CDR3 is TGTGCCAGCAGCTTAGTCGGGCAGACCGGGGAGCTGTTTTTT. Translating it yields CASSLVGQTGELFF.

The J gene is TRBJ1-1, the V gene TRBV6-5; D is perhaps TRBD1 (6 bases). The V and J ends lost 4 bases and 5 bases respectively, with 11 bases between them. Germline V gene lookup returns CDR1 MNHEY and CDR2 SVGAGI. The CDR3 has 13 amino acids. The CDR3 DNA follows: TGTGCCAGCAGTTTAACCCAGGGGACTGAAGCTTTCTTT. Encoded protein: CASSLTQGTEAFF.

This sequence joins TRBV5-1 and TRBJ2-5, with TRBD1 identical over 7 bases. With 3 bases clipped from V and 5 bases from J, the junction kept 13 bases outside the gene matches. CDR1 is SGHRS, CDR2 YFSETQ, per germline. CDR3 length: 16 amino acids. The CDR3 DNA follows: TGCGCCAGCAGCTCACAAGCAGGGGGTTTGAAGGAGACCCAGTACTTC. Translation: CASSSQAGGLKETQYF. Full variable domain (outside the CDR3, taken from reference TRBV5-1 and TRBJ2-5): KAGVTQTPRYLIKTRGQQVTLSCSPISGHRSVSWYQQTPGQGLQFLFEYFSETQRNKGNFPGRFSGRQFSNSRSEMNVSTLELGDSALYLCASSSQAGGLKETQYFGPGTRLLVL.

The chain is built from TRBV2 and TRBJ2-7; 9 positions match TRBD1. Germline V CDR1 and CDR2: SNHLY, FYNNEI. The CDR3 contains 14 residues. The CDR3 DNA reads as TGTGCGACGGCGGGGACAGGGACCCCCTACGAGCAGTACTTC. Encoded protein: CATAGTGTPYEQYF. Using reference TRBV2 and TRBJ2-7 for the parts outside the CDR3, the full variable domain is EPEVTQTPSHQVTQMGQEVILRCVPISNHLYFYWYRQILGQKVEFLVSFYNNEISEKSEIFDDQFSVERPDGSNFTLKIRSTKLEDSAMYFCATAGTGTPYEQYFGPGTRLTVT.

Regarding this clone: Other DNA sequences from this sample encode an identical CDR3 as well. The chain recombines TRBV29-1 with TRBJ1-2, with TRBD1 identical over 11 bases. The CDR3 covers 12 residues. The ends lost 6 bases at V and 3 bases at J; junction bases unmatched: 0. Germline CDR1 is SQVTM and CDR2 is ANQGSEA. The CDR3 DNA sequence: TGCAGCGTGGGACAGGGGGACTATGGCTACACCTTC. Amino acid sequence: CSVGQGDYGYTF.

The CDR3 is CASSNTGYSTYEQYF. CDR3 nucleotide sequence: TGTGCCAGCAGTAATACCGGCTACTCCACCTACGAGCAGTACTTC. This chain joins TRBV5-6 and TRBJ2-7; D call uncertain. The V gene lost 5 bases and the J gene lost 2 bases, with 17 bases spanning the gap. CDR1 is SGHDT, CDR2 YYEEEE, per germline. This CDR3 is 15 amino acids long.

The chain uses TRBV5-1 and TRBJ1-1, with D tentatively TRBD1 (6 bases). The CDR3 is 15 amino acids. The germline CDR1 and CDR2 sequences are SGHRS and YFSETQ. The ends were cut back, 0 bases at V and 3 bases at J, with 12 bases in the middle. The CDR3 region is CASSLASGVDTEAFF. The CDR3 DNA reads as TGCGCCAGCAGCTTGGCCTCAGGGGTTGACACTGAAGCTTTCTTT.

The rearrangement joins TRBV2 to TRBJ2-3; D may match TRBD1 or TRBD2 (5 bases each). Germline V gene lookup returns CDR1 SNHLY and CDR2 FYNNEI. The germline V and J ends were trimmed by 6 bases and 0 bases, with 10 bases remaining between them. The CDR3 is 14 amino acids. The CDR3 spells CASSGTSSTDTQYF. For the CDR3, the DNA is TGTGCCAGCAGCGGGACCTCTAGCACAGATACGCAGTATTTT.

This clone showed up just once. The chain links TRBV5-8 to TRBJ2-5; either TRBD1 or TRBD2 may fit D (5 bases each). Per germline, CDR1 SGHTS and CDR2 YDEGEE. The CDR3 covers 13 residues. Deletions cut 5 bases from V and 5 bases from J, with 13 bases between. In DNA, the CDR3 is TGTGCCAGCAGTCCTCAGGGCGGGGAGACCCAGTACTTC. It specifies CASSPQGGETQYF.

The chain uses TRBV4-1 and TRBJ2-7; D is undetermined. Germline V lookup: CDR1 MGHRA, CDR2 YSYEKL. The CDR3 contains 13 residues. The V and J ends lost 1 base and 4 bases respectively, with 8 bases between them. In DNA form, the CDR3 reads TGCGCCAGCAGCCAAGTAGGGAAATACGAGCAGTACTTC. Translating gives CASSQVGKYEQYF.

The chain is built from TRBV6-5 and TRBJ2-1; no clear D gene. This CDR3 is built from 13 residues. The V gene's germline CDR1 is MNHEY and CDR2 SVGAGI. V lost 0 bases and J lost 4, with 4 bases in between. CDR3 sequence (DNA): TGTGCCAGCAGTTACTCGGGTTACAATGAGCAGTTCTTC. Its protein is CASSYSGYNEQFF.

The rearrangement links TRBV23-1 to TRBJ2-7, with 7 bases matching TRBD1. TRBV23-1 is an ORF; its function is uncertain. The CDR3 sequence is 14 residues long. J lost 0 bases, V lost 8 bases, and 7 bases had no gene match. CDR3 in DNA: TGCGCCAGCTCGACAGGGAAGACCTCCTACGAGCAGTACTTC. Translation gives CASSTGKTSYEQYF.

The chain combines TRBV12-5 with TRBJ1-1, with 8 bases aligning to TRBD1. The germline V gene has CDR1 LGHNT and CDR2 FRNRAP. With 3 bases clipped from V and 0 bases from J, the junction kept 24 bases outside the gene matches. The CDR3 spans 22 residues. CDR3: CASGFNQISSLRDRSMNTEAFF. In nucleotides, the CDR3 is TGTGCTAGTGGTTTCAATCAGATAAGTTCCCTCCGGGACAGGAGTATGAACACTGAAGCTTTCTTT.

The chain has TRBV19 and TRBJ1-2, with 9 bases lining up with TRBD1. V shed 6 bases and J 5 bases; nucleotides not matched to a gene: 4. CDR1 is LNHDA and CDR2 is SQIVND in the germline V gene (reference sequence). The CDR3 consists of 13 residues. DNA of the CDR3: TGTGCCAGTAGCGGGACAGGGTTGTATGGCTACACCTTC. This gives the protein CASSGTGLYGYTF.

This chain uses TRBV7-9 with TRBJ2-7; D is ambiguous. Germline lookup yields CDR1 SEHNR and CDR2 FQNEAQ (reference sequence). Trimming pared 4 bases from V and 3 bases from J, leaving 13 bases between. The CDR3 is 14 amino acids. CDR3 sequence: CASSSSLSFYEQYF. As DNA, the CDR3 is TGTGCCAGCAGCTCTAGTCTATCGTTCTACGAGCAGTACTTC.

The gene calls are TRBV5-1 and TRBJ1-1; D is perhaps TRBD1 (6 bases). The CDR3 runs to 14 residues. Trimming left V 0 bases short and J 7 bases short, with 13 bases between. Germline V gives CDR1 SGHRS, CDR2 YFSETQ. CDR3 bases: TGCGCCAGCAGCTTGGGGAGGGCAGGGGATGAAGCTTTCTTT. Translation gives CASSLGRAGDEAFF.

This sequence joins TRBV9 and TRBJ1-2; 9 positions match TRBD1. With V trimmed by 3 bases and J by 8 bases, 11 bases remained unmatched. The CDR3 loop spans 15 amino acids. Germline CDR1 SGDLS, CDR2 YYNGEE. The CDR3 sequence is CASSGGGTGLEGYTF. The DNA for the CDR3 is TGTGCCAGCAGCGGGGGGGGGACAGGGCTTGAGGGCTACACCTTC.

This clone was seen only a few times. The CDR3 protein is CASSGWWSTEAFF. The CDR3 nucleotides read TGTGCCAGCAGCGGATGGTGGAGCACTGAAGCTTTCTTT. The chain is built from TRBV7-9 and TRBJ1-1; D gene unclear. The V gene's germline CDR1 is SEHNR and CDR2 FQNEAQ (reference sequence). This CDR3 contains 13 residues. The V gene lost 5 bases and the J gene lost 4 bases, with 11 bases spanning the gap.

The chain combines TRBV7-9 with TRBJ1-4; D ambiguous. Germline V lookup: CDR1 SEHNR, CDR2 FQNEAQ (reference sequence). Trimming shortened V by 1 base and J by 8 bases, and 14 bases separated the two germline ends. The CDR3 totals 15 residues. The CDR3 region has the DNA TGTGCCAGCAGCTTAGAATTCCCCGGTGGGGAAAAACTGTTTTTT. Amino acid sequence: CASSLEFPGGEKLFF.

CDR3 amino acids: CAWWDGGAMGRHHNEQFF. The CDR3 DNA reads as TGTGCCTGGTGGGACGGGGGCGCCATGGGGAGGCACCACAATGAGCAGTTCTTC. The chain links TRBV30 to TRBJ2-1; D tentatively reads TRBD1 or TRBD2 (6 bases each). The CDR3 totals 18 residues. The V gene lost 5 bases and the J gene lost 5 bases, with 28 bases spanning the gap. Germline-derived CDR1 and CDR2 are GTSNPN and SVGIG (reference sequence).

Only a few counts were recorded for this clone. The chain carries TRBV19 and TRBJ1-6; no clear D. CDR3 length equals 15 residues. CDR1 and CDR2 (germline): LNHDA, SQIVND (reference sequence). V was cut by 3 bases and J by 2 bases, with 8 bases left in between. CDR3 sequence: CASSIGVAYNSPLHF. As DNA, the CDR3 is TGTGCCAGTAGTATCGGGGTTGCCTATAATTCACCCCTCCACTTT.